These 16 T cell receptor beta chains were all obtained from the same sample, sequenced in a study of vaccination effects on CD4 cells after COVID-19. Within the ViraFEST assay, antigen-specific CD4+ T cells underwent expansion with viral peptide pools prior to sequencing. With roughly 9 days of culture completed, CD4+ T cells were isolated. For these TCRs, the target antigens are not known. Assay: immunoSEQ multiplex PCR; the TCRdb copy retains only in-frame clones and omits some. The table shows approximately 87,000 clones, with 74% occurring only once. The sequenced sample was CD4+ T cells from PBMCs cultured with HCoV-229E spike peptides, obtained before COVID-19 vaccination. Every receptor here comes from a human donor who received a COVID-19 vaccine.

This clone was detected once. This chain uses TRBV30 with TRBJ1-6; D call uncertain. Germline-derived CDR1 and CDR2 are GTSNPN and SVGIG (reference sequence). Trimming cost V 3 bases and J 0 bases, with 9 bases left between them. The CDR3 is made up of 15 amino acids. CDR3 DNA sequence: TGTGCCTGGAGGGGGATCCTCTCCTATAATTCACCCCTCCACTTT. This translates into CAWRGILSYNSPLHF.

The rearrangement joins TRBV20-1 to TRBJ1-1, with 7 bases lining up with TRBD1. The CDR3 sequence is 15 residues long. V dropped 3 bases and J dropped 0; count of bases not matched to a gene: 7. In germline, CDR1 is DFQATT, CDR2 SNEGSKA (reference sequence). CDR3 region: CSASIYRGVNTEAFF. The CDR3 nucleotides read TGCAGTGCTAGTATTTACAGGGGCGTGAACACTGAAGCTTTCTTT.

The chain recombines TRBV24-1 with TRBJ2-1; no firm D call. Germline CDR1 reads KGHDR; CDR2 reads SFDVKD. This CDR3 has 13 residues. V lost 5 bases to trimming and J lost 3 bases, with 7 bases between them. CDR3 DNA: TGTGCCACCAGTGTGGGGAACTACAATGAGCAGTTCTTC. Residues: CATSVGNYNEQFF.

The chain joins TRBV11-2 to TRBJ2-7, with D uncertain. Trimming pared 6 bases from V and 4 bases from J, leaving 16 bases between. Germline values: CDR1 SGHAT, CDR2 FQNNGV. The CDR3 covers 14 residues. The DNA of the CDR3 is TGTGCCAGCAGGCTACAGCCAATCTCGTACGAGCAGTACGTC. This translates into CASRLQPISYEQYV.

This chain joins TRBV9 and TRBJ1-1; TRBD1 might be the D (6 bases). The germline CDR1 and CDR2 sequences are SGDLS and YYNGEE. Trimming cost V 0 bases and J 3 bases, with 9 bases left between them. The CDR3 runs to 14 residues. This CDR3 reads CASSVDRAHTEAFF. As DNA, the CDR3 is TGTGCCAGCAGCGTAGACAGGGCGCACACTGAAGCTTTCTTT.

This rearrangement joins TRBV21-1 to TRBJ2-7; the table's D call TRBD1 went unverified against the DNA. TRBV21-1 is a documented pseudogene. This CDR3 comprises 12 residues. CDR3 DNA sequence: TGTGCCAGCAGCAACAGGGTCCACGAGCAGTACGTC. Translating it yields CASSNRVHEQYV.

The rearrangement uses TRBV6-5 and TRBJ2-7, with 7 nucleotides matching TRBD2. Germline-derived CDR1 and CDR2 are MNHEY and SVGAGI. Trimming removed 6 bases from V and 3 bases from J; junction bases left unmatched: 5. CDR3 size: 13 residues. CDR3 bases: TGTGCCAGCAGCCTAAGGGAGGGCTACGAGCAGTACGTC. Translation gives CASSLREGYEQYV.

The DNA for the CDR3 is TGTGCCAGCAGGTCTCGCGGCAGTCCGGGTCTGAGTTACACTGAAGCTTTCTTT. This encodes CASRSRGSPGLSYTEAFF. J is TRBJ1-1 and V is TRBV27; D is undetermined. The CDR3 is made up of 18 amino acids. Trimming left V 6 bases short and J 3 bases short, with 26 bases between. CDR1 MNHEY and CDR2 SMNVEV come from the germline V gene (reference sequence).

The chain links TRBV10-1 to TRBJ2-5, with TRBD2 matching 7 bases. Germline V lookup: CDR1 WNHNN, CDR2 SYGVQD (reference sequence). With V trimmed by 4 bases and J by 5 bases, 1 base remained unmatched. The CDR3 totals 12 residues. CDR3 nucleotide sequence: TGCGCCAGCAGTGGGGAGGGGGAGACCCAGTACTTC. It specifies CASSGEGETQYF.

J is TRBJ1-1 and V is TRBV18; D gene unclear. This CDR3 spans 15 amino acids. Between the trimmed V and J ends, which lost 2 bases and 5 bases, there was a span of 15 bases. CDR1 and CDR2 from the germline V gene are KGHSH and LQKENI. The CDR3 loop is CASSPIGQAKTEAFF. The CDR3 DNA follows: TGTGCCAGCTCACCAATTGGGCAGGCGAAAACTGAAGCTTTCTTT.

This chain links TRBV24-1 with TRBJ2-5; D might be TRBD1 or TRBD2, each matching 5 bases. The V end lost 7 bases, the J end lost 5 bases, and 13 bases lay between the germline ends. Germline assignment: CDR1 KGHDR and CDR2 SFDVKD. The CDR3 is 13 amino acids. The CDR3 is CATSGREWETQYF. Here the CDR3 DNA reads TGTGCCACCAGCGGCAGGGAGTGGGAGACCCAGTACTTC.

Comments on this clone: This CDR3 is also generated by other DNA sequences in the sample. This chain uses TRBV10-1 with TRBJ1-2; no definite D call. The CDR3 totals 13 residues. V gave up 5 bases and J gave up 0 bases, with 7 bases separating them. Germline lookup yields CDR1 WNHNN and CDR2 SYGVQD (reference sequence). The DNA of the CDR3 is TGCGCCAGCAGTCGTTTGGCTAACTATGGCTACACCTTC. Translated, it gives CASSRLANYGYTF.

The chain couples TRBV7-9 to TRBJ2-3; 7 bases match TRBD1. Germline CDR1 SEHNR, CDR2 FQNEAQ (reference sequence). J lost 0 bases, V lost 8 bases, and 2 bases had no gene match. This CDR3 is 13 amino acids long. CDR3 nucleotides: TGTGCCAGCTCGACAGGGAGCACAGATACGCAGTATTTT. This encodes CASSTGSTDTQYF. The full variable domain, completed using reference TRBV7-9 and TRBJ2-3, is DTGVSQNPRHKITKRGQNVTFRCDPISEHNRLYWYRQTLGQGPEFLTYFQNEAQLEKSRLLSDRFSAERPKGSFSTLEIQRTEQGDSAMYLCASSTGSTDTQYFGPGTRLTVL.

This clone was seen more than once but under ten times. The gene calls are TRBV7-9 and TRBJ1-3; 7 bases align to TRBD1. The CDR3 is made up of 15 amino acids. The V segment lost 4 bases and the J segment 0 bases; nucleotides outside the gene matches: 3. Germline CDR1 SEHNR, CDR2 FQNEAQ (reference sequence). DNA of the CDR3: TGTGCCAGCAGCTCAACAGGGGTCTCTGGAAACACCATATATTTT. Protein product: CASSSTGVSGNTIYF.

J is TRBJ2-5 and V is TRBV29-1; 9 bases align to TRBD1. V lost 7 bases and J lost 4; bases outside the gene matches: 10. Germline V gives CDR1 SQVTM, CDR2 ANQGSEA. This CDR3 contains 14 residues. The DNA for the CDR3 is TGCAGCGGCGGGGGACAGGGAGGGTTAGAGACCCAGTACTTC. It codes for CSGGGQGGLETQYF.

The CDR3 spells CASSLVPPPTNEKLFF. The CDR3 nucleotides read TGTGCCAGCAGCTTAGTCCCACCACCAACTAATGAAAAACTGTTTTTT. The rearrangement links TRBV7-2 to TRBJ1-4; D ambiguous. Germline V lookup: CDR1 SGHTA, CDR2 FQGNSA. Trimming cost V 1 base and J 0 bases, with 9 bases left between them. The CDR3 runs 16 residues.